Listed below are T cell receptor beta chains from one sample, sequenced in a study of graft-versus-host responses after intestinal transplantation. The repertoire was sequenced with immunoSEQ multiplex PCR; TCRdb's copy has only in-frame clones and lacks some. The table records some 110,000 clones, 90% to 95% of them present only once. For these TCRs, the target antigens are not known. The starting material was unstimulated CD8+ T cells sorted from spleen or lymph node cells, obtained before transplant. The source of these receptors is a human donor who was the organ donor for an intestinal transplant. The CDR3 runs from the conserved cysteine through the conserved F or W. D genes are given only for firm matches. The listing skips clone size in some rows; elsewhere it reads once, few, many or a size class.

d_gene	len	j_gene	v_gene	abundance	CDR3nt	CDR3aa
TRBD1	17	TRBJ1-1	TRBV28	NA	TGTGCCAGCAGTTCAGGGTCAGGGGGAATTCGGAACACTGAAGCTTTCTTT	CASSSGSGGIRNTEAFF
TRBD1	13	TRBJ1-2	TRBV5-1	NA	TGCGCCAGCAGCATGACAGGGGGCTATGGCTACACCTTC	CASSMTGGYGYTF
TRBD2	17	TRBJ2-1	TRBV4-1	NA	TGCGCCAGCAGCCTGAGCTCCGGGACTAGCGGTTACAATGAGCAGTTCTTC	CASSLSSGTSGYNEQFF
NA	15	TRBJ2-2	TRBV9	NA	TGTGCCAGCAGCGTAGCGGGAGTGATAACCGGTGAGCTGTTTTTT	CASSVAGVITGELFF
NA	14	TRBJ1-1	TRBV6-5	NA	TGTGCCAGCAGTTACGGAGAACGGGACACTGAAGCTTTCTTT	CASSYGERDTEAFF
TRBD1	14	TRBJ2-1	TRBV27	NA	TGTGCCAGCAGGGGGACAGGGCCCTACAATGAGCAGTTCTTC	CASRGTGPYNEQFF
TRBD2	15	TRBJ2-1	TRBV7-9	NA	TGTGCCAGCAGCACTCTAGCGGGAGGGCCCTGGGAGCAGTTCTTC	CASSTLAGGPWEQFF
NA	17	TRBJ2-1	TRBV19	NA	TGTGCCAGTAGTGGACTGTTGACGGCGCACTCCTACAATGAGCAGTTCTTC	CASSGLLTAHSYNEQFF
NA	14	TRBJ1-1	TRBV5-1	few	TGCGCCAGCAGCTTGGCCCCGGGGGGAACTGAAGCTTTCTTT	CASSLAPGGTEAFF
NA	14	TRBJ2-7	TRBV6-5	NA	TGTGCCAGCAGTTACTCGGCCCGAACCTACGAGCAGTACTTC	CASSYSARTYEQYF
NA	15	TRBJ1-5	TRBV7-9	NA	TGTGCCAGCAGCTTATACGAAGGTAGCAATCAGCCCCAGCATTTT	CASSLYEGSNQPQHF
TRBD2	18	TRBJ2-7	TRBV30	once	TGTGCCTGGACCAAAAGTCGACTAGCGGGGCATACTTCCTACGAGCAGTACTTC	CAWTKSRLAGHTSYEQYF
NA	16	TRBJ1-4	TRBV4-3	NA	TGCGCCAGCAGCCAAGGGCTGTATACAGGGTGGCAAAAACTGTTTTTT	CASSQGLYTGWQKLFF
TRBD1	14	TRBJ2-7	TRBV19	NA	TGTGCCAGTAGTATGGGGGACAGGGTCTACGAGCAGTACTTC	CASSMGDRVYEQYF
NA	12	TRBJ1-2	TRBV19	NA	TGTGCCAGTAGCGCGGGACTCTATGGCTACACCTTC	CASSAGLYGYTF
TRBD2	16	TRBJ2-1	TRBV5-4	once	TGTGCCAGCAGCTTGGGGACTAGCGGGAATTACAATGAGCAGTTCTTC	CASSLGTSGNYNEQFF
TRBD2	16	TRBJ2-1	TRBV27	NA	TGTGCCAGCAGTTTTTACGGACTAGCGGCTCCGCATGAGCAGTTCTTC	CASSFYGLAAPHEQFF
TRBD1	15	TRBJ1-1	TRBV6-5	NA	TGTGCCAGCAGGGGGACAGGGAACGGGGGGACTGAAGCTTTCTTT	CASRGTGNGGTEAFF
NA	16	TRBJ2-6	TRBV7-3	NA	TGTGCCAGCAGCTTAACTTTGGGTACTGGGGCCAACGTCCTGACTTTC	CASSLTLGTGANVLTF
NA	17	TRBJ2-2	TRBV4-1	NA	TGCGCCAGCAGCCAAGTCTTTTGGGGGATCGGCACCGGGGAGCTGTTTTTT	CASSQVFWGIGTGELFF
TRBD2	15	TRBJ2-7	TRBV4-1	NA	TGCGCCAGCAGCCAATCGCGGGGGGGGAAAGGCGAGCAGTACTTC	CASSQSRGGKGEQYF
NA	16	TRBJ1-1	TRBV5-1	NA	TGCGCCAGCAGCTTTTTTAGGGTTGGAACGGACACTGAAGCTTTCTTT	CASSFFRVGTDTEAFF
NA	12	TRBJ2-1	TRBV5-5	NA	TGTGCCAGCAGCTTTCGATTCAATGAGCAGTTCTTC	CASSFRFNEQFF
TRBD1	13	TRBJ2-5	TRBV27	NA	TGTGCCAGCAGTTTATCGAGGGACAGCTTCGGGTACTTC	CASSLSRDSFGYF
NA	14	TRBJ2-7	TRBV7-8	once	TGTGCCAGCAGCCCTCGCATGGGTCCCTACGAGCAGTACTTC	CASSPRMGPYEQYF
NA	11	TRBJ1-1	TRBV28	once	TGTGCCAGCAGTGGGCACAGGGAAGCTTTCTTT	CASSGHREAFF
TRBD2	16	TRBJ2-7	TRBV9	NA	TGTGCCAGCAGCGTAGATGAGCGGGAGGTACCCTACGAGCAGTACTTC	CASSVDEREVPYEQYF
NA	14	TRBJ1-1	TRBV4-1	NA	TGCGCCAGCAGCCGATGGGGCGATAACACTGAAGCTTTCTTT	CASSRWGDNTEAFF